This TCR beta chain was identified in a study of OX40 agonist ivuxolimab in advanced cancers. About the study: It was ivuxolimab, an agonistic anti-OX40 (CD134) antibody, that patients were treated with. All patients had ivuxolimab intravenously every 2 weeks at 0.01 to 10 mg/kg. A male proportion of about 84% was recorded, with mean age around 62 years and range about 23 to 90.

Enrollment shut out patients with autoimmune disease history or systemic immunosuppression. The J segment lost 7 bases and the V segment lost 8 bases, leaving 12 bases of the junction unmatched. The CDR3 loop spans 15 amino acids. Germline values: CDR1 SGHRS, CDR2 YFSETQ. Clones were read by immunoSEQ multiplex PCR, and TCRdb kept only the in-frame ones, dropping some. The profile covers about 100,000 clones, with about nine tenths appearing a single time and about 0.17% taken by the ten largest. The chain couples TRBV5-1 to TRBJ1-2; 12 bases agree with TRBD1. The clonotype comes from an adult with an advanced solid tumor such as melanoma, head and neck, liver or kidney cancer. The material was CD4+ or CD8+ T cells sorted from blood, obtained in a trial of the OX40 agonist ivuxolimab. CDR3 bases: TGCGCCAGTCGCCCCTCCGGGACAGGGGGCCTTGGCTACACCTTC. Protein product: CASRPSGTGGLGYTF.